The next 16 T cell receptor beta chains were all read from a single sample in a study of T cell clonality in common variable immunodeficiency. Their specific antigens are unknown. The repertoire was sequenced with immunoSEQ multiplex PCR; TCRdb's copy has only in-frame clones and lacks some. The sample was found to contain about 20,000 clones, and every one recurs. Overall study results and limits: Fewer deletions and N-nucleotide insertions were reportedly seen in common variable immunodeficiency TCR beta sequences.

The specimen sequenced was peripheral blood mononuclear cells. These receptors all come from a human donor with common variable immunodeficiency.

Concerning this clone: The read gets to within 3 residues of the CDR3 end, and the germline J gene fills in the rest. This chain joins TRBV19 and TRBJ2-3; D possibly corresponds to TRBD1 (5 bases). Germline values: CDR1 LNHDA, CDR2 SQIVND (reference sequence). V gave up 3 bases and J gave up 0 bases, with 10 bases separating them. This CDR3 region has 15 residues. CDR3 DNA (partial): TGTGCCAGTAGTATTCAGGGATGGAGCACAGATACG. It yields the protein CASSIQGWSTDT. The full CDR3 sequence reads CASSIQGWSTDTQYF.

As regards this clone: The CDR3 is cut off 3 residues early in the read; its end comes from the germline J gene. The chain is built from TRBV7-9 and TRBJ2-5; D perhaps matches TRBD2 (6 bases). Between the trimmed V and J ends, which lost 5 bases and 0 bases, there was a span of 13 bases. The length of the CDR3 is 15 residues. Germline V lookup: CDR1 SEHNR, CDR2 FQNEAQ (reference sequence). CDR3 region: CASSLGGPHQETQYF. CDR3 bases read: TGTGCCAGCAGCCTGGGGGGTCCACACCAAGAGACC. The whole variable domain, remainder taken from reference TRBV7-9 and TRBJ2-5, is DTGVSQNPRHKITKRGQNVTFRCDPISEHNRLYWYRQTLGQGPEFLTYFQNEAQLEKSRLLSDRFSAERPKGSFSTLEIQRTEQGDSAMYLCASSLGGPHQETQYFGPGTRLLVL.

This clone appeared a few times. The read is 3 residues too short to cover the CDR3 end, so that end is filled in from the germline J gene. The chain combines TRBV7-2 with TRBJ1-5, with D possibly being TRBD1 (5 bases). The CDR3 is made up of 14 amino acids. Trimming stripped 3 bases from V and 2 bases from J, with 8 bases between. The V gene's germline CDR1 is SGHTA and CDR2 FQGNSA. The CDR3 here is CASSLVRGNQPQHF. The CDR3 bases that were read are TGTGCCAGCAGCTTGGTCAGGGGCAATCAGCCC.

This clone was counted between two and nine times. The missing CDR3 end, 3 residues past where the read stops, is filled in from the germline J gene. The V gene is TRBV7-2, the J gene TRBJ2-5, with D perhaps TRBD1 (5 bases). CDR3 length equals 15 residues. V gave up 1 base and J gave up 7 bases, with 16 bases separating them. CDR1 and CDR2 (germline): SGHTA, FQGNSA. CDR3 loop: CASSLVGRNLGTQYF. The DNA read from the CDR3 is TGTGCCAGCAGCTTAGTGGGGCGGAACCTCGGGACC. The whole variable domain, remainder taken from reference TRBV7-2 and TRBJ2-5, is GAGVSQSPSNKVTEKGKDVELRCDPISGHTALYWYRQSLGQGLEFLIYFQGNSAPDKSGLPSDRFSAERTGGSVSTLTIQRTQQEDSAVYLCASSLVGRNLGTQYFGPGTRLLVL.

About this clone: The read halts 3 residues ahead of the CDR3 end, with the missing end drawn from the germline J gene. The chain couples TRBV19 to TRBJ2-1, with a possible D match to TRBD2 (6 bases). With 7 bases removed from V and 2 bases from J, the gap between germline ends came to 15 bases. The CDR3 has 15 residues. Germline V gene sequence: CDR1 LNHDA, CDR2 SQIVND (reference sequence). The part of the CDR3 DNA that was read is TGTGCCAGTACCCGGCTAGCGCTAACCTACAATGAG. Amino acid sequence: CASTRLALTYNE. The whole CDR3 protein is CASTRLALTYNEQFF.

This clone was observed a handful of times. The read is 3 residues too short to cover the CDR3 end, so that end is filled in from the germline J gene. The chain recombines TRBV19 with TRBJ1-4; D might be TRBD1 (5 bases). CDR3 length: 13 amino acids. In germline, CDR1 is LNHDA, CDR2 SQIVND (reference sequence). The V gene lost 3 bases and the J gene lost 8 bases, with 10 bases spanning the gap. CDR3 DNA, as far as it was read: TGTGCCAGTAGTATCGGGGGTGTGGAAAAA. Translating it yields CASSIGGVEK. The whole CDR3 region reads CASSIGGVEKLFF.

In its sample, this clone was seen a few times. The observed sequence ends 3 residues before the CDR3 terminus, with the missing tail filled in from the germline J gene. The sample contains more than one DNA sequence encoding this CDR3. The rearrangement joins TRBV7-2 to TRBJ2-5; TRBD1 agrees at 8 bases. CDR1 and CDR2 from the germline V gene are SGHTA and FQGNSA. The trim removed 5 bases at V and 5 bases at J, leaving 7 bases unmatched. The CDR3 covers 14 residues. The CDR3 bases that were read are TGTGCCAGCAGCCCCACAGGGGGAAGGGAGACC. Amino acid sequence: CASSPTGGRET. The whole CDR3 region reads CASSPTGGRETQYF.

Note on this clone: Coverage ceases 3 residues before the CDR3 finishes, and the germline J gene fills in the end. The chain uses TRBV18 and TRBJ2-7; D may be TRBD1 (5 bases). V dropped 0 bases and J dropped 3 bases, with 6 bases sitting between them. Per germline, CDR1 KGHSH and CDR2 LQKENI. CDR3 length: 13 residues. Partial CDR3 DNA: TGTGCCAGCTCACCACCGGGGCTCTACGAG. Its protein product is CASSPPGLYE. The CDR3 in its entirety is CASSPPGLYEQYF. Full variable domain (rest looked up from reference TRBV18 and TRBJ2-7): NAGVMQNPRHLVRRRGQEARLRCSPMKGHSHVYWYRQLPEEGLKFMVYLQKENIIDESGMPKERFSAEFPKEGPSILRIQQVVRGDSAAYFCASSPPGLYEQYFGPGTRLTVT.

This clone was detected only a few times. The read halts 3 residues ahead of the CDR3 end, with the missing end drawn from the germline J gene. V and J are TRBV2 and TRBJ2-2; TRBD1 matches 9 bases. The V and J ends lost 7 bases and 4 bases, in that order; junction bases with no gene match: 10. CDR1 is SNHLY, CDR2 FYNNEI, per germline. The CDR3 is made up of 16 amino acids. CDR3 loop: CASIYGGTGRTGELFF. CDR3 DNA, as far as it was read: TGTGCCAGCATTTACGGGGGGACAGGGCGCACCGGGGAG.

On this clone itself: The read terminates 3 residues ahead of where the CDR3 ends, so the germline J gene completes it. The rearrangement links TRBV18 to TRBJ2-2; D is possibly TRBD1 or TRBD2 (6 bases each). Trimming cost V 3 bases and J 0 bases, with 14 bases left between them. Germline CDR1 KGHSH, CDR2 LQKENI. The CDR3 has 17 residues. The covered CDR3 bases are TGTGCCAGCTCACCGGCGGGACACCCCTCGAACACCGGGGAG. Encoded protein: CASSPAGHPSNTGE. The whole CDR3 reads CASSPAGHPSNTGELFF.

With respect to this clone: The sequenced fragment ends 3 residues before the CDR3 boundary, so the rest is inferred from the germline J gene. This chain connects TRBV19 to TRBJ1-2; D may be TRBD1 (6 bases). Looked up from germline, CDR1 is LNHDA and CDR2 is SQIVND (reference sequence). This CDR3 has 15 amino acids. Trimming left V 3 bases short and J 7 bases short, with 18 bases between. The CDR3 bases that were read are TGTGCCAGTAGTATCAAAAGCGGGGGAGGGGGTGGC. Its translation: CASSIKSGGGGG. The full CDR3 protein is CASSIKSGGGGGYTF.

This clone was seen a handful of times. The read terminates 3 residues ahead of where the CDR3 ends, so the germline J gene completes it. The J gene is TRBJ1-5, the V gene TRBV7-7, with TRBD1 matching 7 bases. The CDR3 has 17 residues. Germline values: CDR1 SSHAT, CDR2 FNYEAQ (reference sequence). With 5 bases clipped from V and 0 bases from J, the junction kept 10 bases outside the gene matches. The DNA read from the CDR3 is TGTGCCAGCAGCCTACGTGGGACAGCGTATAGCAATCAGCCC. Amino acids: CASSLRGTAYSNQP. The entire CDR3 reads CASSLRGTAYSNQPQHF.

This clone turned up a few times. The DNA ends 3 residues before the CDR3 does, and the rest of the CDR3 is filled in from the germline J gene. V and J are TRBV7-3 and TRBJ2-1; D remains unclear. Germline lookup yields CDR1 SGHTA and CDR2 FQGTGA. Between the trimmed V and J ends, which lost 5 bases and 9 bases, there was a span of 17 bases. This CDR3 contains 14 residues. The CDR3 bases that were read are TGTGCCAGCAGCGTCCAGTTTGGTTCGGGTGAG. Encoded protein: CASSVQFGSGE. The entire CDR3 protein is CASSVQFGSGEQFF.

For this clone: The read ends 3 residues early relative to the CDR3; the germline J gene fills the gap. J is TRBJ1-2 and V is TRBV19; 8 bases align to TRBD1. CDR1 LNHDA and CDR2 SQIVND come from the germline V gene (reference sequence). J was trimmed by 2 bases and V by 6 bases; bases with no gene match: 5. This CDR3 is 14 amino acids long. CDR3 residues: CASSDRGGNYGYTF. Partial CDR3 DNA: TGTGCCAGTAGCGACAGGGGCGGGAACTATGGC.

Points on this clone: The read finishes 3 residues shy of the CDR3 end, and the germline J gene is used to complete it. The chain is built from TRBV7-9 and TRBJ2-5, with D possibly called TRBD1 or TRBD2 (5 bases each). V was shortened by 1 base and J by 5 bases, with 14 bases between the two germline ends. The germline V gene has CDR1 SEHNR and CDR2 FQNEAQ (reference sequence). The CDR3 runs 15 residues. The CDR3 bases that were read are TGTGCCAGCAGCTTAGATCAGGGAGCGCTGGAGACC. It specifies CASSLDQGALET. In full, the CDR3 reads CASSLDQGALETQYF.

Regarding this clone: The missing CDR3 end, 3 residues past where the read stops, is filled in from the germline J gene. The V and J genes are TRBV6-1 and TRBJ1-2, with D possibly matching TRBD1 (5 bases). The V gene's germline CDR1 is MNHNS and CDR2 SASEGT. Deletions cut 3 bases from V and 7 bases from J, with 12 bases between. The length of the CDR3 is 13 residues. The sequenced part of the CDR3 DNA is TGTGCCAGCAGTGACACAGGACGAGTTGGC. The encoded protein is CASSDTGRVG. The entire CDR3 is CASSDTGRVGYTF.